This T cell receptor (beta chain) derives from a study of CD8+ T cells in alopecia areata. Overall study context: Patients in the treated group were given tofacitinib by mouth, 5 to 10 mg twice a day. The percentage of affected scalp area served as the score of severity for treated patients. Study-wide results and limits: Clarity of TCR sharing across patients fell short of that in mice, possibly HLA-related.

This clone was observed a few times. Its antigen is currently unknown. J gave up 6 bases and V 9 bases, and 8 bases lay outside the gene matches. This CDR3 has 13 residues. CDR1 is LNHNV and CDR2 is YYDKDF in the germline V gene (reference sequence). Isolated RNA was reverse transcribed into cDNA used as the sequencing template. Here immunoSEQ multiplex PCR was the method, and the copy in TCRdb shows in-frame clones only, minus some. The sample lists approximately 130,000 clones, over 55% occurring once. The treatment was: oral pan-JAK inhibitor, 5-10 mg twice daily. Obtained from alopecia areata patients were lesional scalp punch biopsies along with peripheral blood.

The chain combines TRBV15 with TRBJ2-5; 9 positions match TRBD1. The TCR originated in a human donor with alopecia areata. This specimen consisted of CD4+ T cells sorted from blood, obtained at week 4, from a patient treated with tofacitinib. This CDR3 reads CATKGDRAKTQYF. The DNA of the CDR3 is TGTGCCACAAAAGGGGACAGGGCGAAGACCCAGTACTTC.